Listed below are T cell receptor beta chains from one sample, sequenced in a study of T cells in Graves' hyperthyroidism and ophthalmopathy. TCRdb re-called the multiplex PCR reads through MiXCR, storing one row per CDR3 protein. The data hold around 450,000 distinct CDR3 sequences, with roughly an eighth observed a single time. The sample consisted of blood. All receptors derive from a woman between 18 and 30 years old with Graves' hyperthyroidism. Both conserved end residues are part of each CDR3. Each record gives: clone size, D gene, V gene, J gene, CDR3 DNA, CDR3 protein. A D gene is named only where the DNA matches it firmly. The size field is filled for only some rows; it gives once, few, many or a size class.

many	TRBD2	TRBV2	TRBJ2-7	TGTGCCAGCAGTGAGCTAGCGGGAGGCCGAGGGTCCTACGAGCAGTACTTC	CASSELAGGRGSYEQYF
medium-sized	TRBD2	TRBV7-2	TRBJ2-3	TGTGCCAGCACCCTAGCGGTAGCGACAGATACGCAGTATTTT	CASTLAVATDTQYF
many	.	TRBV30	TRBJ1-1	TGTGCCCAACAGCTAGTAGTTATGAACACTGAAGCTTTCTTT	CAQQLVVMNTEAFF
.	TRBD2	TRBV25-1	TRBJ2-2	TGTGCCAGCAGTGAACTCGATTCGACTAGCGGGAGGGCCAGACACGTCGGGGAGCTGTTTTTT	CASSELDSTSGRARHVGELFF
many	.	TRBV3-1	TRBJ1-1	TGTGCCAGCAGCCAAGTTGAGGCGCGAGTCGACACTGAAGCTTTCTTT	CASSQVEARVDTEAFF
.	.	TRBV15	TRBJ1-6	TGTGCCACCAGCAGAGAGGGGGCTCATTCACCCCTCCACTTT	CATSREGAHSPLHF
few	TRBD1	TRBV3-1	TRBJ2-4	TGTGCCAGCAGCCAGGGACAGTTGGCCAAAAACATTCAGTACTTC	CASSQGQLAKNIQYF
.	TRBD1	TRBV28	TRBJ2-1	TGTGCCAGCAGAAATTCCCAGGGGGCGGATGAGCAGTTCTTC	CASRNSQGADEQFF
many	.	TRBV5-5	TRBJ1-5	TGTGCCAGCAGCACAGATTTCAATCAGCCCCAGCATTTT	CASSTDFNQPQHF
few	.	TRBV24-1	TRBJ1-5	TGTGCCACCAGAGACAGCCGCAATCAGCCCCAGCATTTT	CATRDSRNQPQHF
.	.	TRBV12-3/TRBV12-4	TRBJ1-4	TGTGCCAGCAGTTTAACCGGGACACCCGGGAGAGAAAAACTGTTTTTT	CASSLTGTPGREKLFF
.	.	TRBV7-8	TRBJ2-5	TGTGCCAGCAGCTACCGTGAAAGGGGCCTCTCGGGAGAGACCCAGTACTTC	CASSYRERGLSGETQYF
.	TRBD2	TRBV5-4	TRBJ2-5	TGTGCCAGCAGTCAGCGGGACGGAGAGACCCAGTACTTC	CASSQRDGETQYF
.	TRBD1	TRBV6-1	TRBJ2-4	TGTGCCAGCGGGAGAAGACAGGGGGCGACCTCCCTTGGAAACATTCAGTACTTC	CASGRRQGATSLGNIQYF